This T cell receptor (beta chain) was obtained from a study of CD8+ T cells in alopecia areata. Overall study context: Treated patients were given oral tofacitinib, which was dosed at 5 to 10 mg twice daily. The study, taken as a whole, reports: Alphabeta T cells residing in normal skin are also sequenced in scalp samples. Across lesional scalp, and particularly alopecia totalis/universalis, clonality surpassed that of normal scalp.

Indicated treatment: oral pan-JAK inhibitor, 5-10 mg twice daily. Isolation of CD4+ and CD8+ T cells from PBMCs was achieved by sorting. To note about this clone: Its antigen is unknown.

This CDR3 region has 19 residues. CDR1 and CDR2 from the germline V gene are LGHNA and YNFKEQ. V lost 0 bases to trimming and J lost 8 bases; unmatched junction nucleotides: 19. Following extraction, RNA underwent reverse transcription to cDNA, which served as the sequencing template. Using immunoSEQ multiplex PCR, the repertoire was profiled, and TCRdb retains in-frame clones only, with some absent. The profile shows 150,000 or so clones, 70% to 90% of them singletons. The input for sequencing was CD8+ T cells sorted from blood, taken at week 4, from a patient treated with tofacitinib. V gene TRBV4-2 combines with J gene TRBJ2-1; 7 bases agree with TRBD1. The receptor was isolated from a human donor with alopecia areata. CDR3 residues: CASSQDSGFTQGVGDEQFF. CDR3 sequence (DNA): TGTGCCAGCAGCCAAGATTCTGGATTCACTCAGGGGGTGGGGGATGAGCAGTTCTTC.